The clone carrying this TCR beta chain was seen at least ten times. The data were obtained in a study of T-cell reconstitution after alpha-beta-depleted transplantation in children. Using unique molecular identifiers, the investigators prepared the TCRbeta library. TCRdb ran MiXCR on the PCR reads and lists one entry per CDR3 protein. The sample yields 190,000 or so distinct CDR3 sequences, more than 6.5% seen once. With 3 bases clipped from V and 5 bases from J, the junction kept 8 bases outside the gene matches. Germline V gene lookup returns CDR1 WSHSY and CDR2 SAAADI. There are 16 residues in the CDR3.

The sample consisted of PBMCs from the stem cell graft donor, taken from the stem cell graft. The TCR was taken from a human donor who donated a stem cell graft to a child with Wiskott-Aldrich syndrome. V usage is TRBV10-2 and J usage is TRBJ2-3; the match to TRBD2 covers 10 bases. The CDR3 DNA is TGCGCCAGCAGTGACCGGACTAGCGGTGGGAGAGATACGCAGTATTTT. It is translated as CASSDRTSGGRDTQYF.